These 20 T cell receptor beta chains were sequenced from one sample in a study of blood T cell repertoires in COVID-19. Assay: immunoSEQ multiplex PCR; the TCRdb copy retains only in-frame clones and omits some. The data hold 250,000 or so clones, with over 80% observed a single time. The sample was peripheral blood. The receptors stem from a woman aged 40 to 50 who had recovered from COVID-19.

This chain links TRBV9 with TRBJ2-3; D is undetermined. Per germline, CDR1 SGDLS and CDR2 YYNGEE. The germline V and J ends were trimmed by 0 bases and 4 bases, with 9 bases remaining between them. This CDR3 contains 14 residues. The CDR3 DNA reads TGTGCCAGCAGCGTAGTGTTGGGCTCAGATACGCAGTATTTT. This sequence encodes CASSVVLGSDTQYF.

This clone was picked up a small number of times. This chain joins TRBV27 and TRBJ1-5; D ambiguous. Trimming removed 3 bases at V and 0 bases at J, with 3 bases between. CDR3 size: 13 residues. CDR1 MNHEY and CDR2 SMNVEV come from the germline V gene (reference sequence). The CDR3 nucleotides are TGTGCCAGCAGTTTCCATAGCAATCAGCCCCAGCATTTT. Encoded protein: CASSFHSNQPQHF.

The chain couples TRBV10-3 to TRBJ2-7, with D possibly TRBD2 on 7 matching bases. Looked up from germline, CDR1 is ENHRY and CDR2 is SYGVKD. This CDR3 is built from 12 residues. V was cut by 11 bases and J by 4 bases, with 15 bases left in between. This CDR3 reads CASTGGEYEQYF. The CDR3 nucleotides are TGTGCCTCGACGGGGGGCGAGTACGAGCAGTACTTC.

The DNA for the CDR3 is TGTGCCAGCAGTTCTTCCGGGACAGGGGTTAATCAGCCCCAGCATTTT. It encodes CASSSSGTGVNQPQHF. The rearrangement joins TRBV28 to TRBJ1-5; 10 bases agree with TRBD1. J lost 4 bases, V lost 4 bases, and 7 bases had no gene match. Germline-derived CDR1 and CDR2 are MDHEN and SYDVKM. The CDR3 runs to 16 residues.

The V and J genes are TRBV19 and TRBJ1-1, with TRBD1 matching 7 bases. Per the germline V gene, CDR1 is LNHDA and CDR2 is SQIVND (reference sequence). The CDR3 runs 15 residues. Losses at the gene ends were 4 bases for V and 1 base for J; bases not matched to a gene: 6. CDR3 loop: CASSTRDSGNTEAFF. The CDR3 nucleotides read TGTGCCAGTAGTACCCGGGACAGCGGGAACACTGAAGCTTTCTTT. Together with reference TRBV19 and TRBJ1-1, the CDR3 gives the full variable domain: DGGITQSPKYLFRKEGQNVTLSCEQNLNHDAMYWYRQDPGQGLRLIYYSQIVNDFQKGDIAEGYSVSREKKESFPLTVTSAQKNPTAFYLCASSTRDSGNTEAFFGQGTRLTVV.

V gene TRBV9 combines with J gene TRBJ2-6, with a tentative D call TRBD2 (6 bases). Germline CDR1 SGDLS, CDR2 YYNGEE. The CDR3 is 15 residues long. V shed 3 bases and J shed 2 bases, with 9 bases lying between them. CDR3 in DNA: TGTGCCAGCAGCGACGGCGGGGCTGGGGCCAACGTCCTGACTTTC. Protein sequence: CASSDGGAGANVLTF.

The chain combines TRBV29-1 with TRBJ1-2; weak D call: TRBD1 (6 bases). Between the trimmed V and J ends, which lost 7 bases and 2 bases, there was a span of 8 bases. The CDR3 spans 11 residues. Looked up from germline, CDR1 is SQVTM and CDR2 is ANQGSEA. CDR3 region: CSAGQNYGYTF. CDR3 DNA: TGCAGCGCCGGACAGAACTATGGCTACACCTTC.

This chain links TRBV6-5 with TRBJ2-6, with D possibly matching TRBD2 (5 bases). The CDR3 is made up of 15 amino acids. Per the germline V gene, CDR1 is MNHEY and CDR2 is SVGAGI. Trimming removed 10 bases at V and 4 bases at J, with 17 bases between. The CDR3 DNA reads TGTGCCACCTGGCTGAGGGCGCGAGGGGCCAACGTCCTGACTTTC. This translates into CATWLRARGANVLTF.

The chain couples TRBV6-5 to TRBJ1-6, with TRBD1 identical over 8 bases. The CDR3 loop spans 15 amino acids. Germline V gives CDR1 MNHEY, CDR2 SVGAGI. J gave up 9 bases and V 5 bases, and 9 bases lay outside the gene matches. CDR3 DNA sequence: TGTGCCAGCAGTCCCCGTCAGGGGGCAACTTCACCCCTCCACTTT. This sequence encodes CASSPRQGATSPLHF.

V gene TRBV28 combines with J gene TRBJ2-2; no definite D call. In germline, CDR1 is MDHEN, CDR2 SYDVKM. The CDR3 has 12 residues. Deletions cut 5 bases from V and 6 bases from J, with 7 bases between. The CDR3: CASSTRSGELFF. Here the CDR3 DNA reads TGTGCCAGCAGTACCAGGTCCGGGGAGCTGTTTTTT.

The V and J genes are TRBV2 and TRBJ2-2; D possibly corresponds to TRBD2 (5 bases). Trimming pared 10 bases from V and 1 base from J, leaving 10 bases between. CDR1 and CDR2 (germline): SNHLY, FYNNEI. The CDR3 is 13 amino acids. CDR3 nucleotide sequence: TGTGCCATTGGACGGGGGAACACCGGGGAGCTGTTTTTT. This gives the protein CAIGRGNTGELFF.

The chain links TRBV7-3 to TRBJ2-3; tentatively, D is TRBD2 (7 bases). V lost 2 bases and J lost 5, with 14 bases in between. CDR1 is SGHTA, CDR2 FQGTGA, per germline. The CDR3 has 15 residues. CDR3 residues: CASSLVGGAVDTQYF. Written as DNA, the CDR3 is TGTGCCAGCAGCTTAGTAGGGGGGGCCGTAGATACGCAGTATTTT.

This clone showed up just a few times. The chain has TRBV7-2 and TRBJ2-3; D gene uncertain. CDR3 length: 13 residues. The V end lost 7 bases, the J end lost 1 base, and 9 bases lay between the germline ends. Germline V lookup: CDR1 SGHTA, CDR2 FQGNSA. CDR3 protein: CASTLPRTDTQYF. The CDR3 DNA reads as TGTGCCAGCACCCTTCCTCGCACAGATACGCAGTATTTT.

This chain connects TRBV3-1 (or the pseudogene TRBV3-2) to TRBJ1-2; D is uncertain. The germline CDR1 and CDR2 sequences are LGHDT and YNNKEL (reference sequence). V shed 4 bases and J shed 7 bases, with 16 bases lying between them. The CDR3 length is 14 residues. CDR3 sequence (DNA): TGTGCCAGCAGCCCCCATCCGGGAAGTCGTGGCTACACCTTC. It encodes CASSPHPGSRGYTF.

The gene calls are TRBV30 and TRBJ1-5; tentative D call: TRBD1 (5 bases). There are 14 residues in the CDR3. Trimming shortened V by 1 base and J by 5 bases, and 12 bases separated the two germline ends. In germline, CDR1 is GTSNPN, CDR2 SVGIG (reference sequence). Here the CDR3 reads CAWSGGTVDQPQHF. CDR3 bases: TGTGCCTGGAGTGGGGGGACTGTCGATCAGCCCCAGCATTTT. Full variable domain (remainder filled in from reference TRBV30 and TRBJ1-5): SQTIHQWPATLVQPVGSPLSLECTVEGTSNPNLYWYRQAAGRGLQLLFYSVGIGQISSEVPQNLSASRPQDRQFILSSKKLLLSDSGFYLCAWSGGTVDQPQHFGDGTRLSIL.

The genes are TRBV2 and TRBJ1-4; D is unclear. This CDR3 is built from 14 residues. The germline CDR1 and CDR2 sequences are SNHLY and FYNNEI. Trimming took off 4 bases at V and 7 bases at J, with 13 bases between the two ends. The DNA for the CDR3 is TGTGCCAGCAGTGTAGGAGGACTTAGTGAAAAACTGTTTTTT. It is translated as CASSVGGLSEKLFF.

Turning to this clone: The same CDR3 is also encoded by other DNA sequences in this sample. The chain carries TRBV19 and TRBJ2-6; tentatively, D is TRBD2 (5 bases). This CDR3 contains 15 residues. Germline V gene sequence: CDR1 LNHDA, CDR2 SQIVND (reference sequence). The V end was cut by 1 base, the J end by 1 base, with 5 bases between. CDR3 protein: CASSIAGSGANVLTF. CDR3 coding DNA: TGTGCCAGTAGTATAGCGGGATCTGGGGCCAACGTCCTGACTTTC.

This clone was counted once. This chain joins TRBV5-1 and TRBJ1-1, with TRBD1 matching over 7 bases. V lost 3 bases to trimming and J lost 4 bases; unmatched junction nucleotides: 3. Looked up from germline, CDR1 is SGHRS and CDR2 is YFSETQ. The CDR3 consists of 13 residues. The CDR3 DNA reads as TGCGCCAGCAGCTCCCAGGGGGTCACTGAAGCTTTCTTT. This codes for CASSSQGVTEAFF.

This clone was found once. The V gene is TRBV5-6, the J gene TRBJ2-5, with D unresolved. V was cut by 4 bases and J by 5 bases, with 6 bases left in between. Germline CDR1 and CDR2: SGHDT and YYEEEE. The CDR3 spans 11 residues. This CDR3 is CASSVRETQYF. Written as DNA, the CDR3 is TGTGCCAGCAGCGTCCGTGAGACCCAGTACTTC.

The chain is built from TRBV3-1 (or the pseudogene TRBV3-2) and TRBJ1-4; D remains unclear. Germline loops: CDR1 LGHDT, CDR2 YNNKEL (reference sequence). The CDR3 loop spans 13 amino acids. Trimming cost V 0 bases and J 6 bases, with 5 bases left between them. The CDR3 DNA reads TGTGCCAGCAGCCAAGAGGGAGATGAAAAACTGTTTTTT. The encoded protein is CASSQEGDEKLFF.